Below are 20 T cell receptor beta chains sequenced from a single sample in a study of beta chain features in type 1 diabetes. What was sequenced were expressed TCRB transcripts, since all of the isolated RNA had been reverse transcribed. Libraries were prepared by immunoSEQ multiplex PCR; TCRdb keeps only in-frame clonotypes and omits some of them. Of about 330,000 clones listed, approximately 11% were seen once; the top ten hold roughly 0.014%. The sequenced sample was naive CD4+ T cells from blood. The receptor source for this set is a woman in her twenties or thirties in good health.

The V gene is TRBV7-2, the J gene TRBJ1-2, with D possibly matching TRBD1 (5 bases). The length of the CDR3 is 13 residues. CDR1 and CDR2 from the germline V gene are SGHTA and FQGNSA. V lost 0 bases and J lost 14, with 16 bases in between. The CDR3 loop is CASSLAPGERRTF. The CDR3 bases are TGTGCCAGCAGCTTAGCGCCGGGGGAGCGCCGTACCTTC.

CDR3 amino acids: CASSFIERLGTDTQYF. In nucleotides, the CDR3 is TGTGCCAGCAGTTTCATCGAGCGGTTGGGCACAGATACGCAGTATTTT. The J gene is TRBJ2-3, the V gene TRBV27; D might be TRBD2 (5 bases). This CDR3 spans 16 amino acids. The V gene's germline CDR1 is MNHEY and CDR2 SMNVEV (reference sequence). Trimming pared 3 bases from V and 1 base from J, leaving 14 bases between.

This clone was seen only a few times. The chain uses TRBV18 and TRBJ2-7, with D hard to call. Germline lookup yields CDR1 KGHSH and CDR2 LQKENI. V was cut by 5 bases and J by 3 bases, with 8 bases left in between. This CDR3 has 12 amino acids. The CDR3 protein is CASSTASYEQYF. CDR3 sequence (DNA): TGTGCCAGCTCAACGGCTAGCTACGAGCAGTACTTC.

The chain joins TRBV7-2 to TRBJ2-4; 11 bases align to TRBD1. The CDR3 extends over 16 amino acids. J gave up 4 bases and V 5 bases, and 7 bases lay outside the gene matches. Germline V gives CDR1 SGHTA, CDR2 FQGNSA. The CDR3 sequence is CASSRDRGRGKNIQYF. The CDR3 nucleotides are TGTGCCAGCAGCCGGGACAGGGGGAGAGGAAAAAACATTCAGTACTTC.

J is TRBJ1-6 and V is TRBV9, with TRBD1 as a possible D gene (5 bases). V lost 2 bases to trimming and J lost 10 bases, with 10 bases between them. The CDR3 sequence is 13 residues long. CDR1 SGDLS and CDR2 YYNGEE come from the germline V gene. The chain's CDR3 is CASSVDRASPLHF. CDR3 coding DNA: TGTGCCAGCAGCGTTGACAGAGCCTCACCCCTCCACTTT.

This clone was found a few times. The chain couples TRBV27 to TRBJ2-1; 9 bases align to TRBD1. V was clipped by 4 bases and J by 7 bases; unmatched bases: 5. CDR1 and CDR2 from the germline V gene are MNHEY and SMNVEV (reference sequence). The CDR3 contains 14 residues. The CDR3 bases are TGTGCCAGCAGTTGGGACAGGGCTAGGAATGAGCAGTTCTTC. It translates to CASSWDRARNEQFF.

As regards this clone: The same CDR3 arises from other DNA sequences in this sample as well. The J gene is TRBJ2-5, the V gene TRBV9; D is ambiguous. CDR3 size: 13 residues. Trimming left V 0 bases short and J 2 bases short, with 5 bases between. CDR1 SGDLS and CDR2 YYNGEE come from the germline V gene. In nucleotides, the CDR3 is TGTGCCAGCAGCGTAGGGCTTCAAGAGACCCAGTACTTC. This gives the protein CASSVGLQETQYF.

The sample holds a few counts of this clone. The V gene is TRBV9, the J gene TRBJ2-5; TRBD2 might be the D (5 bases). This CDR3 contains 12 residues. Trimming took 5 bases from V and 7 from J, leaving 12 bases between them. Per germline, CDR1 SGDLS and CDR2 YYNGEE. In DNA form, the CDR3 reads TGTGCCAGCAGTTTAGAGGCGGGGACCCAGTACTTC. This codes for CASSLEAGTQYF.

This clone was observed a few times. The rearrangement joins TRBV29-1 to TRBJ2-5; the match to TRBD1 covers 10 bases. The CDR3 totals 14 residues. Germline values: CDR1 SQVTM, CDR2 ANQGSEA. Trimming took 2 bases from V and 8 from J; bases not matched to a gene: 8. The chain's CDR3 is CSVERDRGSSTQYF. CDR3 in DNA: TGCAGCGTTGAAAGGGACAGGGGTTCGAGTACCCAGTACTTC.

This clone was seen a handful of times. This chain connects TRBV19 to TRBJ1-2, with D unresolved. CDR1 is LNHDA, CDR2 SQIVND, per germline (reference sequence). Trimming left V 11 bases short and J 2 bases short, with 12 bases between. The CDR3 length is 12 residues. CDR3 in amino acids: CAVWEQNYGYTF. The CDR3 region has the DNA TGTGCCGTTTGGGAGCAGAACTATGGCTACACCTTC.

Only a few counts were recorded for this clone. The chain is built from TRBV7-2 and TRBJ1-1, with D tentatively TRBD1 (5 bases). This CDR3 is 13 amino acids long. V was shortened by 4 bases and J by 5 bases, with 11 bases between the two germline ends. Per germline, CDR1 SGHTA and CDR2 FQGNSA. CDR3 loop: CASSSSGGTEAFF. In DNA form, the CDR3 reads TGTGCCAGCAGCTCAAGCGGGGGGACTGAAGCTTTCTTT.

The chain combines TRBV5-1 with TRBJ1-5, with 7 bases that match TRBD1. V trimming: 4 bases; J trimming: 6 bases; junction bases outside the gene matches: 7. Germline loops: CDR1 SGHRS, CDR2 YFSETQ. CDR3 length equals 14 residues. The CDR3, as DNA: TGCGCCAGCAGCCGGGACAGCGAGGGTCAGCCCCAGCATTTT. It specifies CASSRDSEGQPQHF.

The chain has TRBV11-2 and TRBJ1-2; TRBD1 agrees at 10 bases. This CDR3 region has 16 residues. With 2 bases clipped from V and 5 bases from J, the junction kept 8 bases outside the gene matches. Germline CDR1 is SGHAT and CDR2 is FQNNGV. CDR3 nucleotides: TGTGCCAGCAGCTTATATGCCGGACAGGGGGGTTATGGCTACACCTTC. This sequence encodes CASSLYAGQGGYGYTF.

This clone was recorded a few times. The J gene is TRBJ2-7, the V gene TRBV27, with 11 bases identical to TRBD2. Germline trimming cut 6 bases from V and 3 bases from J; bases unmatched to any gene: 7. The CDR3 is 15 residues long. Germline values: CDR1 MNHEY, CDR2 SMNVEV (reference sequence). In DNA form, the CDR3 reads TGTGCCAGCAGGGGAGGGACTAGCGGCTTCTACGAGCAGTACTTC. Encoded protein: CASRGGTSGFYEQYF.

This chain links TRBV18 with TRBJ2-1, with D tentatively TRBD1 (6 bases). CDR1 and CDR2 (germline): KGHSH, LQKENI. This CDR3 is built from 19 residues. V lost 4 bases, J lost 7 bases, and 29 bases lay in between. The CDR3 loop reads CASSQPGRGEGKGGNEQFF. Here the CDR3 DNA reads TGTGCCAGCTCACAGCCCGGTCGGGGCGAAGGGAAAGGGGGAAATGAGCAGTTCTTC.

Details on this clone: One end of the junction varies from germline; a read error may be responsible. The chain employs TRBV7-7 and TRBJ2-5; D gene unclear. The CDR3 loop spans 13 amino acids. Germline-derived CDR1 and CDR2 are SSHAT and FNYEAQ (reference sequence). The CDR3 sequence is CASSFNSQETQYF. The DNA of the CDR3 is TGTGCTAGCAGCTTTAACAGCCAAGAGACCCAGTACTTC.

The rearrangement links TRBV18 to TRBJ1-2, with unresolved D. The germline CDR1 and CDR2 sequences are KGHSH and LQKENI. This CDR3 contains 13 residues. V was pared by 4 bases and J by 6 bases, with 12 bases between. The CDR3 DNA reads TGTGCCAGCTCACGAAGCGCCGATAATGGCTACACCTTC. It is translated as CASSRSADNGYTF.

The rearrangement links TRBV28 to TRBJ2-7; 9 bases are a match to TRBD1. The germline V gene has CDR1 MDHEN and CDR2 SYDVKM. The V and J ends lost 6 bases and 4 bases, in that order; junction bases with no gene match: 10. This CDR3 has 15 residues. CDR3 in amino acids: CASRSPPGQGYEQYF. The CDR3 DNA reads as TGTGCCAGCAGATCTCCCCCGGGACAGGGTTACGAGCAGTACTTC.

This clone has a handful of counts. The rearrangement uses TRBV30 and TRBJ2-2; D perhaps matches TRBD1 (6 bases). Germline CDR1 GTSNPN, CDR2 SVGIG (reference sequence). The CDR3 runs to 14 residues. The V end lost 3 bases, the J end lost 2 bases, and 10 bases lay between the germline ends. CDR3 sequence: CAWRSGDNTGELFF. The CDR3 DNA follows: TGTGCCTGGAGGTCAGGGGATAACACCGGGGAGCTGTTTTTT. The variable domain in full, with the rest retrieved from reference TRBV30 and TRBJ2-2, is SQTIHQWPATLVQPVGSPLSLECTVEGTSNPNLYWYRQAAGRGLQLLFYSVGIGQISSEVPQNLSASRPQDRQFILSSKKLLLSDSGFYLCAWRSGDNTGELFFGEGSRLTVL.

This clone occurred a few times. This chain connects TRBV5-4 to TRBJ2-1; 8 bases agree with TRBD1. V shed 4 bases and J 7 bases; nucleotides not matched to a gene: 4. CDR1 and CDR2 (germline): SGHNT, YYREEE (reference sequence). This CDR3 is built from 13 residues. DNA of the CDR3: TGTGCCAGCAGCCTGGGACAGGTAAATGAGCAGTTCTTC. Translation gives CASSLGQVNEQFF.